This is a list of T cell receptor beta chains from one sample in a study of human T cells and chemical hapten exposure. TCRdb re-called the RACE reads through MiXCR, storing one row per CDR3 protein. The table records around 65,000 distinct CDR3 sequences, roughly 6.1% of them present only once. Source material: whole blood. The receptors here all came from a female donor in good health. Some clones in this sample may be carry-over from other donors' samples. Both conserved end residues are part of each CDR3. D genes are given only for firm matches. Some rows mark clone size as missing; the rest say once, few, many or name a class of expanded clone.

v_call: TRBV6-1
d_call: -
clone_size: many
j_call: TRBJ1-5
cdr3_nt: TGTGCCAGCAGCTACTGGGGGGATAGCAATCAGCCCCAGCATTTT
cdr3_aa: CASSYWGDSNQPQHF

v_call: TRBV7-2
d_call: TRBD2
clone_size: few
j_call: TRBJ2-3
cdr3_nt: TGTGCCAGCAGCCGATGGACTAGCTCCACAGATACGCAGTATTTT
cdr3_aa: CASSRWTSSTDTQYF

v_call: TRBV7-9
d_call: -
clone_size: few
j_call: TRBJ1-3
cdr3_nt: TGTGCCAGCAGCTTTGGGGTGGCAGGAAACACCATATATTTT
cdr3_aa: CASSFGVAGNTIYF

v_call: TRBV30
d_call: -
clone_size: few
j_call: TRBJ1-1
cdr3_nt: TGTGCCTGGAGTGACGGCGGGACTGAAGCTTTCTTT
cdr3_aa: CAWSDGGTEAFF

v_call: TRBV6-2/TRBV6-3
d_call: -
clone_size: many
j_call: TRBJ2-1
cdr3_nt: -
cdr3_aa: CASSTSGLAGGPLTEQFF

v_call: TRBV7-8
d_call: -
clone_size: many
j_call: TRBJ2-1
cdr3_nt: TGTGCCAGCAGCGCAGACCGTAGTGGTGAGCAGTTCTTC
cdr3_aa: CASSADRSGEQFF

v_call: TRBV6-1
d_call: TRBD1
clone_size: few
j_call: TRBJ2-3
cdr3_nt: TGTGCCAGCAGTGCACCGGGACAGCTCACAGATACGCAGTATTTT
cdr3_aa: CASSAPGQLTDTQYF

v_call: TRBV21-1
d_call: -
clone_size: many
j_call: TRBJ1-2
cdr3_nt: TGTGCCAGCAGCAAATCGGGGGACACCAACTATGGCTACACCTTC
cdr3_aa: CASSKSGDTNYGYTF

v_call: TRBV3-1
d_call: -
clone_size: -
j_call: TRBJ2-2
cdr3_nt: TGTGCCAGCAGCCACATCGGGGAGCTGTTTTTT
cdr3_aa: CASSHIGELFF

v_call: TRBV9
d_call: TRBD2
clone_size: many
j_call: TRBJ2-3
cdr3_nt: TGTGCCAGCAGCGTCCTTTCTAGCGGGAGGACAGATACGCAGTATTTT
cdr3_aa: CASSVLSSGRTDTQYF

v_call: TRBV28
d_call: TRBD2
clone_size: -
j_call: TRBJ2-1
cdr3_nt: TGTGCCAGCAGCGAGGGACTAGCGGGAGGAAGATACAATGAGCAGTTCTTC
cdr3_aa: CASSEGLAGGRYNEQFF

v_call: TRBV7-9
d_call: -
clone_size: many
j_call: TRBJ1-1
cdr3_nt: TGTGCCAGCAGGAACAGGGACACTGAAGCTTTCTTT
cdr3_aa: CASRNRDTEAFF

v_call: TRBV19
d_call: -
clone_size: few
j_call: TRBJ1-5
cdr3_nt: TGTGCCAGTAGTATATTGTCGAATAATCAGCCCCAGCATTTT
cdr3_aa: CASSILSNNQPQHF

v_call: TRBV3-1
d_call: TRBD2
clone_size: many
j_call: TRBJ2-1
cdr3_nt: TGTGCCAGCAGCCCGTGGACGGGAGGGCCGTCTAGCAGTGAGCAGTTCTTC
cdr3_aa: CASSPWTGGPSSSEQFF

v_call: TRBV28
d_call: -
clone_size: few
j_call: TRBJ1-4
cdr3_nt: TGTGCCAGCAGTTTCACAACAACTAATGAAAAACTGTTTTTT
cdr3_aa: CASSFTTTNEKLFF

v_call: TRBV27
d_call: -
clone_size: many
j_call: TRBJ2-3
cdr3_nt: TGTGCCAGCAGTACGGACAGATTGGATACGCAGTATTTT
cdr3_aa: CASSTDRLDTQYF

v_call: TRBV30
d_call: -
clone_size: many
j_call: TRBJ2-7
cdr3_nt: TGTGCCTGGAGTGTATTAGGGCCGGGGGAGCAGTACTTC
cdr3_aa: CAWSVLGPGEQYF

v_call: TRBV4-3
d_call: -
clone_size: -
j_call: TRBJ2-2
cdr3_nt: TGCGCCAGCAGCCAAGTAGAATTTGCGGCCGCGGCCGGGGAGCTGTTTTTT
cdr3_aa: CASSQVEFAAAAGELFF

v_call: TRBV29-1
d_call: TRBD1
clone_size: -
j_call: TRBJ2-4
cdr3_nt: TGCAGCGTTCGACAGGGTGACCCTCAAAACATTCAGTACTTC
cdr3_aa: CSVRQGDPQNIQYF

v_call: TRBV4-2
d_call: TRBD2
clone_size: -
j_call: TRBJ2-7
cdr3_nt: TGTGCCAGCAGCCAAAATTTAGCGGGAGTGCGGCAGTACTTC
cdr3_aa: CASSQNLAGVRQYF

v_call: TRBV27
d_call: TRBD1
clone_size: -
j_call: TRBJ2-6
cdr3_nt: TGTGCCAGCAGGACAGGGGTCGGTGGGGCCAACGTCCTGACTTTC
cdr3_aa: CASRTGVGGANVLTF

v_call: TRBV12-3/TRBV12-4
d_call: -
clone_size: many
j_call: TRBJ2-5
cdr3_nt: TGTGCCAGCAGCAGTCTAGTAGGGGAGACCCAGTACTTC
cdr3_aa: CASSSLVGETQYF

v_call: TRBV5-4
d_call: -
clone_size: few
j_call: TRBJ2-7
cdr3_nt: TGTGCCAGCAGCTGGGGCGCCGGTCGTGAGCAGTACTTC
cdr3_aa: CASSWGAGREQYF

v_call: TRBV24-1
d_call: TRBD2
clone_size: few
j_call: TRBJ2-1
cdr3_nt: TGTGCCACCCAGGGGCTAGCGGGAGTTGGGTCCTACAATGAGCAGTTCTTC
cdr3_aa: CATQGLAGVGSYNEQFF

v_call: TRBV12-3/TRBV12-4
d_call: -
clone_size: few
j_call: TRBJ1-4
cdr3_nt: TGTGCCAGCGCCCGGACACAAGGGGGGGAAAAACTGTTTTTT
cdr3_aa: CASARTQGGEKLFF

v_call: TRBV20-1
d_call: TRBD2
clone_size: few
j_call: TRBJ2-7
cdr3_nt: TGCAGTGCTACCGGGACTAGCTCCTCCTACGAGCAGTACTTC
cdr3_aa: CSATGTSSSYEQYF

v_call: TRBV7-8
d_call: TRBD1
clone_size: many
j_call: TRBJ1-5
cdr3_nt: TGTGCCAGCAGCCAGGACAGGGTGAATCAGCCCCAGCATTTT
cdr3_aa: CASSQDRVNQPQHF

v_call: TRBV4-1
d_call: -
clone_size: -
j_call: TRBJ2-7
cdr3_nt: TGCGCCAGCAGCCCTTCCCCTGGACAGTACAGCTCCTACGAGCAGTACTTC
cdr3_aa: CASSPSPGQYSSYEQYF

v_call: TRBV9
d_call: -
clone_size: many
j_call: TRBJ2-3
cdr3_nt: TGTGCCAGCAGCGTAGGGAGGGGCACAGATACGCAGTATTTT
cdr3_aa: CASSVGRGTDTQYF

v_call: TRBV9
d_call: TRBD2
clone_size: many
j_call: TRBJ2-1
cdr3_nt: TGTGCCAGCAGCGCCATCATGGCAGGGGCGGGAGGAGACGGTGAGCAGTTCTTC
cdr3_aa: CASSAIMAGAGGDGEQFF

v_call: TRBV5-1
d_call: -
clone_size: many
j_call: TRBJ2-6
cdr3_nt: TGCGCCAGCAGCTCCCAGGGGCACAGCTCTGGGGCCAACGTCCTGACTTTC
cdr3_aa: CASSSQGHSSGANVLTF

v_call: TRBV24-1
d_call: TRBD1
clone_size: once
j_call: TRBJ1-2
cdr3_nt: TGTGCCACCAGTGATGGACAGGGGACGGTATATGGCTACACCTTC
cdr3_aa: CATSDGQGTVYGYTF

v_call: TRBV28
d_call: -
clone_size: -
j_call: TRBJ2-7
cdr3_nt: TGTGCCAGCAGTTACGTGATAGCCGGGACTGGCTCCTACGAGCAGTACTTC
cdr3_aa: CASSYVIAGTGSYEQYF

v_call: TRBV5-6
d_call: TRBD2
clone_size: few
j_call: TRBJ2-1
cdr3_nt: TGTGCCAGCAGCTGGAGGACTAGTAGGGCCTACAATGAGCAGTTCTTC
cdr3_aa: CASSWRTSRAYNEQFF

v_call: TRBV5-1
d_call: TRBD1
clone_size: few
j_call: TRBJ1-5
cdr3_nt: TGCGCCAGCAGCTCCGGAGGGACAGGGGGGGAGCCCCAGCATTTT
cdr3_aa: CASSSGGTGGEPQHF

v_call: TRBV12-5
d_call: -
clone_size: many
j_call: TRBJ2-7
cdr3_nt: TGTGCTAGTGGTTTGGTAGAGGCCACTACTGAGCAGTACTTC
cdr3_aa: CASGLVEATTEQYF

v_call: TRBV4-3
d_call: -
clone_size: few
j_call: TRBJ1-1
cdr3_nt: TGCGCCAGCAGCCCAGGGTTCCTGGCCGAGGACACTGAAGCTTTCTTT
cdr3_aa: CASSPGFLAEDTEAFF

v_call: TRBV6-5
d_call: -
clone_size: many
j_call: TRBJ2-3
cdr3_nt: TGTGCCAGCAGTTTTCGAGTGAGCACAGATACGCAGTATTTT
cdr3_aa: CASSFRVSTDTQYF

v_call: TRBV5-1
d_call: TRBD2
clone_size: -
j_call: TRBJ2-7
cdr3_nt: TGCGCCAGCAGCTTGGTCGGGACTAGCGGGGTGGAGACCGAGCAGTACTTC
cdr3_aa: CASSLVGTSGVETEQYF

v_call: TRBV5-1
d_call: TRBD1
clone_size: few
j_call: TRBJ2-4
cdr3_nt: TGCGCCAGCAGCGGTGACAGGGGAGACATTCAGTACTTC
cdr3_aa: CASSGDRGDIQYF

v_call: TRBV29-1
d_call: TRBD1
clone_size: few
j_call: TRBJ2-2
cdr3_nt: TGCAGCGTCCTGCTGGCGGGACAGGGGTCCGGGGAGCTGTTTTTT
cdr3_aa: CSVLLAGQGSGELFF

v_call: TRBV29-1
d_call: -
clone_size: few
j_call: TRBJ2-5
cdr3_nt: TGCAGCGTTGTGCAGTTAGAGACCCAGTACTTC
cdr3_aa: CSVVQLETQYF

v_call: TRBV7-9
d_call: -
clone_size: many
j_call: TRBJ1-1
cdr3_nt: TGTGCCAGCAGCTTAGAACCGAGTGAAGCTTTCTTT
cdr3_aa: CASSLEPSEAFF

v_call: TRBV2
d_call: -
clone_size: -
j_call: TRBJ1-4
cdr3_nt: TGTGCCAGCAATCGGGGAGGTAATGAAAAACTGTTTTTT
cdr3_aa: CASNRGGNEKLFF

v_call: TRBV5-1
d_call: TRBD2
clone_size: -
j_call: TRBJ2-5
cdr3_nt: TGCGCCAGCAGCTTTGGGCTAGCGGGATACCAAGAGACCCAGTACTTC
cdr3_aa: CASSFGLAGYQETQYF

v_call: TRBV15
d_call: -
clone_size: few
j_call: TRBJ1-1
cdr3_nt: TGTGCCACCAGCGGACACAGGAACACTGAAGCTTTCTTT
cdr3_aa: CATSGHRNTEAFF

v_call: TRBV30
d_call: -
clone_size: -
j_call: TRBJ2-1
cdr3_nt: TGTGCCTGGGGGGGGGGGCTAGATCTTGGTAATGAGCAGTTCTTC
cdr3_aa: CAWGGGLDLGNEQFF

v_call: TRBV27
d_call: TRBD1
clone_size: few
j_call: TRBJ1-2
cdr3_nt: TGTGCCAGCAGTTTATCGAGGCAGGGGGCTGGCGGCTACACCTTC
cdr3_aa: CASSLSRQGAGGYTF

v_call: TRBV10-2
d_call: -
clone_size: many
j_call: TRBJ1-1
cdr3_nt: TGCGCCAGCAGTGAGTCGGCCTGGGGGACTGAAGCTTTCTTT
cdr3_aa: CASSESAWGTEAFF

v_call: TRBV28
d_call: -
clone_size: many
j_call: TRBJ2-1
cdr3_nt: TGTGCCAGCAGTTTAGAGGGTTCCGGGGGTGAGCAGTTCTTC
cdr3_aa: CASSLEGSGGEQFF

v_call: TRBV7-8
d_call: TRBD1
clone_size: few
j_call: TRBJ2-3
cdr3_nt: TGTGCCAGCGGGTATAGGACAGGGCGGCCAGATACGCAGTATTTT
cdr3_aa: CASGYRTGRPDTQYF

v_call: TRBV20-1
d_call: -
clone_size: few
j_call: TRBJ1-1
cdr3_nt: TGCAGTGCTAGATCAGGGGACACTGAAGCTTTCTTT
cdr3_aa: CSARSGDTEAFF